What follows describes a single TCR beta chain. The antigen remains undetermined. PCR employed 60 Vbeta and 13 Jbeta primers. The table came from immunoSEQ multiplex PCR; TCRdb's copy has only in-frame clones and leaves some out. This sample carries around 140,000 clones, 82% of them seen once, and the ten largest clones take roughly 8.2%. This entry is derived from a study of cytomegalovirus exposure and HLA in healthy donors. The germline CDR1 and CDR2 sequences are MNHEY and SVGAGI. This CDR3 region has 15 residues. The study, taken as a whole, reports: Investigators reported 150 to 200 TCR beta chains as tied to cytomegalovirus.

This sequence was found in a woman aged 45-65 years in good health and CMV-seropositive. This chain joins TRBV6-5 and TRBJ2-5; 12 positions agree with TRBD2. The DNA end is a closer match to TRBJ2-7, so the J assignment may be wrong. Sequenced sample: PBMCs. The CDR3 DNA reads as TGTGCCAGCAGTCGGACTAGCGGGATCTTCTACGAGCAGTACTTC. Amino acid sequence: CASSRTSGIFYEQYF.